The source of this T cell receptor beta chain is a study of metastatic and nonmetastatic thyroid tumors. Study in general: Blood and tumor or nodule tissue repertoires from malignant and benign thyroid patients were compared.

Study-wide results and caveats: Significantly higher TCR beta diversity was reportedly seen in malignant thyroid tumors than benign nodules, in blood and tumor.

The entire patient cohort was treatment-naive prior to thyroid surgery. On this clone: The antigen is not known.

Authors' processing steps: For papillary thyroid cancer, a distant-metastasis classifier was constructed from CDR3 differences observed across clinicopathological groups. TCRdb recomputed clones from the PCR reads via MiXCR. TCRdb's processing, not the study's, gives the V and J calls here. The data contain just over 20,000 clones, about a third of them singletons. V lost 6 bases to trimming and J lost 5 bases; unmatched junction nucleotides: 7. The CDR3 has 15 amino acids. Looked up from germline, CDR1 is SNHLY and CDR2 is FYNNEI. The chain combines TRBV2 with TRBJ2-2, with 9 nucleotides matching TRBD1. This clonotype originated in a female donor with papillary thyroid cancer or a benign thyroid nodule (not recorded which). Some clones in this sample may be carry-over from other donors' samples. Sequenced input: tumor tissue. As DNA, the CDR3 is TGTGCCAGCAGCACGGGACAGGGATTTACCGGGGAGCTGTTTTTT. As protein: CASSTGQGFTGELFF.